The rows below give T cell receptor beta chains drawn from one sample of a study of blood T cell repertoires in COVID-19. TCRdb keeps only in-frame clones here, not all; method: immunoSEQ multiplex PCR. The sample shows 140,000 to 150,000 clones, 80% of them seen only once. The sample comprised peripheral blood. Receptors originate from a man between 70 and 80 years old who had recovered from COVID-19. Both conserved end residues are part of each CDR3. The order of the fields is CDR3 DNA, CDR3 protein, V gene, J gene, CDR3 length, clone size, D gene. A D gene is named only where the DNA matches it firmly. Expanded clones get a size class; other rows say once, few or many, or leave the size out.

cdr3_nt: TGCAGCGCCGAACAGGGGGCCGGGGGCTACACCTTC; cdr3_aa: CSAEQGAGGYTF; v_call: TRBV29-1; j_call: TRBJ1-2; cdr3_length: 12; clone_size: few; d_call: TRBD1
cdr3_nt: TGCGCCAGCAGCTTACAGACGACGAACACCGGGGAGCTGTTTTTT; cdr3_aa: CASSLQTTNTGELFF; v_call: TRBV5-1; j_call: TRBJ2-2; cdr3_length: 15; clone_size: NA; d_call: NA
cdr3_nt: TGTGCCTGGAGTGGGAGGGATCAGCCCCAGCATTTT; cdr3_aa: CAWSGRDQPQHF; v_call: TRBV30; j_call: TRBJ1-5; cdr3_length: 12; clone_size: NA; d_call: NA
cdr3_nt: TGTGCCAGCAGGGGAAGCGGGTGGAGCTCCTACAATGAGCAGTTCTTC; cdr3_aa: CASRGSGWSSYNEQFF; v_call: TRBV2; j_call: TRBJ2-1; cdr3_length: 16; clone_size: few; d_call: NA
cdr3_nt: TGTGCCAGCTCACTGGCGGGAAGAAGAGAGACCCAGTACTTC; cdr3_aa: CASSLAGRRETQYF; v_call: TRBV18; j_call: TRBJ2-5; cdr3_length: 14; clone_size: NA; d_call: NA
cdr3_nt: TGCGCCAGCAGCTTAGGGTGGGACTACTCCTACGAGCAGTACTTC; cdr3_aa: CASSLGWDYSYEQYF; v_call: TRBV5-1; j_call: TRBJ2-7; cdr3_length: 15; clone_size: NA; d_call: TRBD2
cdr3_nt: TGCGCCAGCAGCCCCCGATCGGGACAGGGTTACGAGCAGTACTTC; cdr3_aa: CASSPRSGQGYEQYF; v_call: TRBV4-1; j_call: TRBJ2-7; cdr3_length: 15; clone_size: NA; d_call: TRBD1
cdr3_nt: TGTGCCAGCAGTGTTCGTTTGGGGGCCGACGGGGAGCTGTTTTTT; cdr3_aa: CASSVRLGADGELFF; v_call: TRBV2; j_call: TRBJ2-2; cdr3_length: 15; clone_size: NA; d_call: NA
cdr3_nt: TGTGCCTGGACCCGCGGACTGATACGGGACAGGGGCGGTGGCACTGAAGCTTTCTTT; cdr3_aa: CAWTRGLIRDRGGGTEAFF; v_call: TRBV30; j_call: TRBJ1-1; cdr3_length: 19; clone_size: NA; d_call: TRBD1
cdr3_nt: TGCGCCAGCAGCCGAGGGGGCGCCGGGACTAATGAAAAACTGTTTTTT; cdr3_aa: CASSRGGAGTNEKLFF; v_call: TRBV5-1; j_call: TRBJ1-4; cdr3_length: 16; clone_size: NA; d_call: TRBD1
cdr3_nt: TGCGCCAGCAGCTTGGGGCTAGCAGCAGATACGCAGTATTTT; cdr3_aa: CASSLGLAADTQYF; v_call: TRBV5-1; j_call: TRBJ2-3; cdr3_length: 14; clone_size: NA; d_call: NA
cdr3_nt: TGCGCCAGCAGCCAAGTAGGGGAAGTAGGGACCGGGGAGCTGTTTTTT; cdr3_aa: CASSQVGEVGTGELFF; v_call: TRBV4-3; j_call: TRBJ2-2; cdr3_length: 16; clone_size: NA; d_call: NA
cdr3_nt: TGTGCCAGCAGCCTGGGACTAGCGGGAGGGCCAACAGATACGCAGTATTTT; cdr3_aa: CASSLGLAGGPTDTQYF; v_call: TRBV7-9; j_call: TRBJ2-3; cdr3_length: 17; clone_size: NA; d_call: TRBD2
cdr3_nt: TGTGCCAGCTCACCCGATGCTGGGAGGGAGCGGGCAGATACGCAGTATTTT; cdr3_aa: CASSPDAGRERADTQYF; v_call: TRBV18; j_call: TRBJ2-3; cdr3_length: 17; clone_size: NA; d_call: TRBD2
cdr3_nt: TGTGCCAGCAGTCCCGCCTACGAGCAGTACTTC; cdr3_aa: CASSPAYEQYF; v_call: TRBV28; j_call: TRBJ2-7; cdr3_length: 11; clone_size: NA; d_call: NA
cdr3_nt: TGTGCCAGCAGTGAACAGGGATCTCGAAATGAGCAGTTCTTC; cdr3_aa: CASSEQGSRNEQFF; v_call: TRBV6-1; j_call: TRBJ2-1; cdr3_length: 14; clone_size: NA; d_call: NA
cdr3_nt: TGTGCCAGCAGCGTAGGTGGCAGCAATGAGCAGTTCTTC; cdr3_aa: CASSVGGSNEQFF; v_call: TRBV9; j_call: TRBJ2-1; cdr3_length: 13; clone_size: NA; d_call: NA
cdr3_nt: TGTGCCAGCAGCTTGAGCCCGGGACAGGAAGCTTTCTTT; cdr3_aa: CASSLSPGQEAFF; v_call: TRBV11-3; j_call: TRBJ1-1; cdr3_length: 13; clone_size: NA; d_call: TRBD1
cdr3_nt: TGTGCCATCAGTGGACCCCCCGGACAGGGGTATGCCGGGGAGCTGTTTTTT; cdr3_aa: CAISGPPGQGYAGELFF; v_call: TRBV10-3; j_call: TRBJ2-2; cdr3_length: 17; clone_size: NA; d_call: TRBD1
cdr3_nt: TGCGCCAGCAGTGAGAAGCGGGACCATGAGCAGTTCTTC; cdr3_aa: CASSEKRDHEQFF; v_call: TRBV10-1; j_call: TRBJ2-1; cdr3_length: 13; clone_size: NA; d_call: TRBD2
cdr3_nt: TGTGCCAGCAGCTACTCGTCCGGGACAGGGTCACATGGCTACACCTTC; cdr3_aa: CASSYSSGTGSHGYTF; v_call: TRBV3-1/TRBV3-2; j_call: TRBJ1-2; cdr3_length: 16; clone_size: NA; d_call: TRBD1
cdr3_nt: TGTGCCATCGGGACAGAGAACACTGAAGCTTTCTTT; cdr3_aa: CAIGTENTEAFF; v_call: TRBV10-3; j_call: TRBJ1-1; cdr3_length: 12; clone_size: NA; d_call: TRBD1
cdr3_nt: TGTGCCAGCAGTCATAGCGGGAGGGCCACGGAGACCCAGTACTTC; cdr3_aa: CASSHSGRATETQYF; v_call: TRBV6-2/TRBV6-3; j_call: TRBJ2-5; cdr3_length: 15; clone_size: NA; d_call: TRBD2
cdr3_nt: TGTGCCAGCAGCGTAGTCCCGGTGGGAGGAGGCACCGGGGAGCTGTTTTTT; cdr3_aa: CASSVVPVGGGTGELFF; v_call: TRBV9; j_call: TRBJ2-2; cdr3_length: 17; clone_size: NA; d_call: NA
cdr3_nt: TGTGCCAGCAGTTACTCGCGGCCTTCCAATGAGCAGTTCTTC; cdr3_aa: CASSYSRPSNEQFF; v_call: TRBV6-5; j_call: TRBJ2-1; cdr3_length: 14; clone_size: NA; d_call: NA
cdr3_nt: TGCGCCAGCAGCTTGGCCCTGGGGCTGGCAGATACGCAGTATTTT; cdr3_aa: CASSLALGLADTQYF; v_call: TRBV5-1; j_call: TRBJ2-3; cdr3_length: 15; clone_size: NA; d_call: NA
cdr3_nt: TGTGCCAGCAGTGTTCGGCCGGGAGTCGGCACCGGGGAGCTGTTTTTT; cdr3_aa: CASSVRPGVGTGELFF; v_call: TRBV2; j_call: TRBJ2-2; cdr3_length: 16; clone_size: NA; d_call: NA
cdr3_nt: TGTGCCAGGGGACACTTCCTACAGGGCAATCAGCCCCAGCATTTT; cdr3_aa: CARGHFLQGNQPQHF; v_call: TRBV21-1; j_call: TRBJ1-5; cdr3_length: 15; clone_size: NA; d_call: NA
cdr3_nt: TGCAGTGCTAGTTTACTAGCGCTCGAGCAGTACTTC; cdr3_aa: CSASLLALEQYF; v_call: TRBV20-1; j_call: TRBJ2-7; cdr3_length: 12; clone_size: NA; d_call: TRBD2
cdr3_nt: TGTGCCAGCAGTTACTCGACGACAGGGACCGGGGAGCTGTTTTTT; cdr3_aa: CASSYSTTGTGELFF; v_call: TRBV6-5; j_call: TRBJ2-2; cdr3_length: 15; clone_size: NA; d_call: TRBD1
cdr3_nt: TGCGCCAGCAGCGGCGACGGATACTACTCTGGGGCCAACGTCCTGACTTTC; cdr3_aa: CASSGDGYYSGANVLTF; v_call: TRBV4-1; j_call: TRBJ2-6; cdr3_length: 17; clone_size: NA; d_call: NA
cdr3_nt: TGTGCCAGCAGCTTACAGCCGACAGGGGTCTGGGGCTACACCTTC; cdr3_aa: CASSLQPTGVWGYTF; v_call: TRBV7-2; j_call: TRBJ1-2; cdr3_length: 15; clone_size: few; d_call: TRBD1
cdr3_nt: TGTGCCAGCAGTGGGACAGGGGGCGCATACGAGCAGTACTTC; cdr3_aa: CASSGTGGAYEQYF; v_call: TRBV27; j_call: TRBJ2-7; cdr3_length: 14; clone_size: NA; d_call: TRBD1
cdr3_nt: TGTGCCAGCAGCTTCAGTGGGGGGACTAGCGCGTACAATGAGCAGTTCTTC; cdr3_aa: CASSFSGGTSAYNEQFF; v_call: TRBV7-2; j_call: TRBJ2-1; cdr3_length: 17; clone_size: NA; d_call: TRBD2
cdr3_nt: TGTGCCAGCGGCCCTGTGGCGCATGTCGGGGCCGGGGAGCTGTTTTTT; cdr3_aa: CASGPVAHVGAGELFF; v_call: TRBV27; j_call: TRBJ2-2; cdr3_length: 16; clone_size: NA; d_call: NA
cdr3_nt: TGCGCCAGCAGCTTGGTTTCAGGGTCGGATGAAGCTTTCTTT; cdr3_aa: CASSLVSGSDEAFF; v_call: TRBV5-1; j_call: TRBJ1-1; cdr3_length: 14; clone_size: NA; d_call: NA
cdr3_nt: TGTGCCAGTAGTGGATTGGACACTACCTATTACGAGCAGTACTTC; cdr3_aa: CASSGLDTTYYEQYF; v_call: TRBV19; j_call: TRBJ2-7; cdr3_length: 15; clone_size: NA; d_call: NA
cdr3_nt: TGTGCCAGCAGTCCCCAGGGATACGAGCAGTACTTC; cdr3_aa: CASSPQGYEQYF; v_call: TRBV27; j_call: TRBJ2-7; cdr3_length: 12; clone_size: NA; d_call: NA
cdr3_nt: TGCGCCAGCAGCTTGGAGGCGGGGACAGGGGGCTGGGAGACCCAGTACTTC; cdr3_aa: CASSLEAGTGGWETQYF; v_call: TRBV5-1; j_call: TRBJ2-5; cdr3_length: 17; clone_size: NA; d_call: TRBD1
cdr3_nt: TGTGCCAGCAGCTTTTACAGGGGCCCCGACTATGGCTACACCTTC; cdr3_aa: CASSFYRGPDYGYTF; v_call: TRBV11-2; j_call: TRBJ1-2; cdr3_length: 15; clone_size: NA; d_call: TRBD1